Listed below are T cell receptor beta chains from one sample, sequenced in a study of blood T cell repertoires in COVID-19. The method was immunoSEQ multiplex PCR; TCRdb's version includes in-frame clones alone and lacks a portion of them. The sample lists a few hundred thousand clones, about 70% occurring once. Sequencing was performed on peripheral blood. The receptors here all came from a woman aged 80 or over with acute or convalescent COVID-19. CDR3s include the opening cysteine and the closing phenylalanine or tryptophan. A D gene is named only where the DNA matches it firmly. Rows may omit the clone size; those that give it use once, few, many or a size class.

clone_size: -
d_call: TRBD1
v_call: TRBV28
j_call: TRBJ1-6
cdr3_aa: CASSLTGVRSNSPLHF
cdr3_nt: TGTGCCAGCAGCCTTACAGGGGTACGCAGTAATTCACCCCTCCACTTT

clone_size: -
d_call: TRBD2
v_call: TRBV5-1
j_call: TRBJ2-1
cdr3_aa: CASSPSGTSGGRSNEQFF
cdr3_nt: TGCGCCAGCAGCCCGTCCGGGACTAGCGGGGGACGGTCCAATGAGCAGTTCTTC

clone_size: once
d_call: -
v_call: TRBV9
j_call: TRBJ2-5
cdr3_aa: CASSVGAGSPETQYF
cdr3_nt: TGTGCCAGCAGCGTAGGGGCGGGGAGCCCAGAGACCCAGTACTTC

clone_size: once
d_call: -
v_call: TRBV2
j_call: TRBJ1-2
cdr3_aa: CASSENRLANYGYTF
cdr3_nt: TGTGCCAGCAGTGAAAACAGGTTAGCTAACTATGGCTACACCTTC

clone_size: -
d_call: -
v_call: TRBV7-9
j_call: TRBJ2-3
cdr3_aa: CASTLGGVWASTDTQYF
cdr3_nt: TGTGCCAGCACCCTAGGGGGAGTTTGGGCGAGCACAGATACGCAGTATTTT

clone_size: few
d_call: -
v_call: TRBV2
j_call: TRBJ1-2
cdr3_aa: CASSPLKPGSLNYGYTF
cdr3_nt: TGTGCCAGCAGTCCTTTAAAACCGGGATCCCTTAACTATGGCTACACCTTC

clone_size: once
d_call: TRBD2
v_call: TRBV19
j_call: TRBJ2-3
cdr3_aa: CASSMRGTRRTDTQYF
cdr3_nt: TGTGCCAGTAGTATGAGGGGGACTAGGAGGACAGATACGCAGTATTTT

clone_size: -
d_call: TRBD1
v_call: TRBV7-6
j_call: TRBJ1-2
cdr3_aa: CASSLHEGASSYGYTF
cdr3_nt: TGTGCCAGCAGCTTACACGAGGGGGCTAGTTCCTATGGCTACACCTTC

clone_size: few
d_call: -
v_call: TRBV6-5
j_call: TRBJ1-1
cdr3_aa: CASTTSMNTEAFF
cdr3_nt: TGTGCCAGCACAACATCGATGAACACTGAAGCTTTCTTT

clone_size: -
d_call: -
v_call: TRBV5-6
j_call: TRBJ1-2
cdr3_aa: CASSLAEVNGYTF
cdr3_nt: TGTGCCAGCAGCTTGGCGGAGGTAAATGGCTACACCTTC

clone_size: -
d_call: TRBD1
v_call: TRBV2
j_call: TRBJ2-7
cdr3_aa: CASRRDSQSHEQYF
cdr3_nt: TGTGCCAGCAGGAGGGACAGCCAAAGCCACGAGCAGTACTTC

clone_size: -
d_call: -
v_call: TRBV3-1/TRBV3-2
j_call: TRBJ2-3
cdr3_aa: CASSQHGTPSTDTQYF
cdr3_nt: TGTGCCAGCAGCCAGCACGGGACTCCTAGCACAGATACGCAGTATTTT

clone_size: once
d_call: TRBD2
v_call: TRBV10-3
j_call: TRBJ2-3
cdr3_aa: CAIRPRLAGGSVTDTQYF
cdr3_nt: TGTGCCATCAGGCCTCGACTAGCGGGGGGGTCCGTCACAGATACGCAGTATTTT

clone_size: -
d_call: -
v_call: TRBV5-4
j_call: TRBJ2-3
cdr3_aa: CASSFKLSGEGADTQYF
cdr3_nt: TGTGCCAGCAGCTTTAAGCTAAGCGGGGAGGGGGCAGATACGCAGTATTTT

clone_size: -
d_call: TRBD1
v_call: TRBV29-1
j_call: TRBJ1-1
cdr3_aa: CSVVTETGVPAFF
cdr3_nt: TGCAGCGTTGTTACTGAAACAGGGGTTCCAGCTTTCTTT

clone_size: -
d_call: TRBD1
v_call: TRBV4-3
j_call: TRBJ1-2
cdr3_aa: CASSQGDFSDRAEGYTF
cdr3_nt: TGCGCCAGCAGCCAGGGAGATTTCTCGGACAGGGCGGAAGGCTACACCTTC

clone_size: -
d_call: -
v_call: TRBV15
j_call: TRBJ1-2
cdr3_aa: CATSRGGAYGYTF
cdr3_nt: TGTGCCACCAGCAGAGGGGGCGCCTATGGCTACACCTTC

clone_size: -
d_call: -
v_call: TRBV11-2
j_call: TRBJ2-2
cdr3_aa: CASSLIRLSGELFF
cdr3_nt: TGTGCCAGCAGCTTAATCAGGTTGTCCGGGGAGCTGTTTTTT

clone_size: -
d_call: -
v_call: TRBV7-9
j_call: TRBJ2-2
cdr3_aa: CASSLAGAGELFF
cdr3_nt: TGTGCCAGCAGCTTAGCAGGGGCCGGGGAGCTGTTTTTT

clone_size: -
d_call: -
v_call: TRBV6-5
j_call: TRBJ1-3
cdr3_aa: CASSSYTGLGNTIYF
cdr3_nt: TGTGCCAGCAGTTCATATACAGGGCTCGGAAACACCATATATTTT

clone_size: once
d_call: -
v_call: TRBV5-1
j_call: TRBJ1-4
cdr3_aa: CASSIVSPGGEKLFF
cdr3_nt: TGCGCCAGCAGCATTGTATCCCCGGGCGGGGAAAAACTGTTTTTT

clone_size: -
d_call: TRBD1
v_call: TRBV11-2
j_call: TRBJ2-3
cdr3_aa: CASSLVPTGATDTQYF
cdr3_nt: TGTGCCAGCAGCTTAGTTCCGACAGGGGCCACAGATACGCAGTATTTT

clone_size: -
d_call: -
v_call: TRBV6-5
j_call: TRBJ2-7
cdr3_aa: CAIHRGGLGDYEQYF
cdr3_nt: TGTGCCATCCACCGGGGAGGACTCGGAGACTACGAGCAGTACTTC

clone_size: -
d_call: TRBD1
v_call: TRBV14
j_call: TRBJ2-1
cdr3_aa: CASSPPYGQGWNEQFF
cdr3_nt: TGTGCCAGCAGCCCCCCCTACGGACAGGGCTGGAATGAGCAGTTCTTC

clone_size: -
d_call: -
v_call: TRBV15
j_call: TRBJ2-1
cdr3_aa: CATSRDIPTYNEQFF
cdr3_nt: TGTGCCACCAGCAGAGATATCCCCACTTACAATGAGCAGTTCTTC

clone_size: -
d_call: -
v_call: TRBV15
j_call: TRBJ2-2
cdr3_aa: CATSGGASGTGELFF
cdr3_nt: TGTGCCACCAGTGGCGGGGCATCCGGCACCGGGGAGCTGTTTTTT

clone_size: once
d_call: -
v_call: TRBV7-9
j_call: TRBJ1-4
cdr3_aa: CASSLSIGIQNEKLFF
cdr3_nt: TGTGCCAGCAGCTTAAGTATCGGTATACAGAATGAAAAACTGTTTTTT

clone_size: many
d_call: -
v_call: TRBV4-2
j_call: TRBJ2-7
cdr3_aa: CASSQDGLVSYEQYF
cdr3_nt: TGTGCCAGCAGCCAAGATGGCCTGGTCTCCTACGAGCAGTACTTC

clone_size: -
d_call: TRBD2
v_call: TRBV9
j_call: TRBJ2-3
cdr3_aa: CASSLKDGAGGADTQYF
cdr3_nt: TGTGCCAGCAGCCTCAAAGACGGGGCGGGAGGGGCTGATACGCAGTATTTT

clone_size: -
d_call: TRBD1
v_call: TRBV6-5
j_call: TRBJ1-2
cdr3_aa: CASRRTGGANYGYTF
cdr3_nt: TGTGCCAGCAGGCGGACAGGGGGAGCTAACTATGGCTACACCTTC

clone_size: -
d_call: -
v_call: TRBV6-5
j_call: TRBJ1-1
cdr3_aa: CASTTPGVAEAFF
cdr3_nt: TGTGCCAGCACCACACCAGGGGTGGCTGAAGCTTTCTTT

clone_size: -
d_call: -
v_call: TRBV7-9
j_call: TRBJ1-2
cdr3_aa: CASSLDRQASYTF
cdr3_nt: TGTGCCAGCAGCTTGGACCGACAGGCGAGCTACACCTTC

clone_size: -
d_call: -
v_call: TRBV27
j_call: TRBJ2-2
cdr3_aa: CASSLMSQNGELFF
cdr3_nt: TGTGCCAGCAGTTTAATGTCGCAGAACGGGGAGCTGTTTTTT

clone_size: -
d_call: TRBD1
v_call: TRBV29-1
j_call: TRBJ2-1
cdr3_aa: CSVATERGRGNEQFF
cdr3_nt: TGCAGCGTTGCCACTGAGAGGGGGCGCGGAAATGAGCAGTTCTTC

clone_size: -
d_call: TRBD1
v_call: TRBV19
j_call: TRBJ1-3
cdr3_aa: CASSGTGVGNTIYF
cdr3_nt: TGTGCCAGTAGCGGGACAGGGGTTGGAAACACCATATATTTT

clone_size: -
d_call: TRBD1
v_call: TRBV4-1
j_call: TRBJ1-5
cdr3_aa: CASSLQDRGFQPQHF
cdr3_nt: TGCGCCAGCAGCCTACAAGACAGGGGGTTCCAGCCCCAGCATTTT

clone_size: -
d_call: -
v_call: TRBV19
j_call: TRBJ1-1
cdr3_aa: CASMGSLATEAFF
cdr3_nt: TGTGCCAGTATGGGGAGTCTGGCGACTGAAGCTTTCTTT

clone_size: -
d_call: -
v_call: TRBV15
j_call: TRBJ2-2
cdr3_aa: CATSRGRTNTGELFF
cdr3_nt: TGTGCCACCAGCAGAGGGCGGACTAACACCGGGGAGCTGTTTTTT

clone_size: few
d_call: TRBD1
v_call: TRBV19
j_call: TRBJ1-3
cdr3_aa: CASTPRPGQGISGNTIYF
cdr3_nt: TGTGCCAGTACTCCTAGGCCAGGACAGGGAATCTCTGGAAACACCATATATTTT

clone_size: many
d_call: TRBD1
v_call: TRBV5-6
j_call: TRBJ1-3
cdr3_aa: CASTDRGFSGNTIYF
cdr3_nt: TGTGCCAGCACCGACAGGGGTTTCTCTGGAAACACCATATATTTT

clone_size: few
d_call: TRBD1
v_call: TRBV29-1
j_call: TRBJ1-1
cdr3_aa: CSTVGQRMNTEAFF
cdr3_nt: TGCAGCACAGTGGGACAGAGGATGAACACTGAAGCTTTCTTT

clone_size: -
d_call: -
v_call: TRBV6-1
j_call: TRBJ2-3
cdr3_aa: CASSDRGQGTDTQYF
cdr3_nt: TGTGCCAGCAGTGACCGTGGCCAGGGGACAGATACGCAGTATTTT

clone_size: once
d_call: -
v_call: TRBV12-5
j_call: TRBJ2-3
cdr3_aa: CASGLSADTQYF
cdr3_nt: TGTGCTAGTGGTTTGTCGGCAGATACGCAGTATTTT

clone_size: -
d_call: -
v_call: TRBV6-5
j_call: TRBJ1-6
cdr3_aa: CASSYSANRNNSPLHF
cdr3_nt: TGTGCCAGCAGTTACTCGGCCAACAGAAATAATTCACCCCTCCACTTT

clone_size: -
d_call: TRBD2
v_call: TRBV7-6
j_call: TRBJ2-7
cdr3_aa: CASSLVGGGGYEQYF
cdr3_nt: TGTGCCAGCAGCTTAGTTGGTGGGGGGGGCTACGAGCAGTACTTC

clone_size: -
d_call: TRBD1
v_call: TRBV18
j_call: TRBJ1-1
cdr3_aa: CASSPMPDRADTEAFF
cdr3_nt: TGTGCCAGCTCACCAATGCCGGACAGGGCGGACACTGAAGCTTTCTTT

clone_size: -
d_call: -
v_call: TRBV10-3
j_call: TRBJ1-2
cdr3_aa: CAINTGKPCMYGYTF
cdr3_nt: TGTGCCATCAACACAGGTAAGCCCTGTATGTATGGCTACACCTTC

clone_size: -
d_call: TRBD1
v_call: TRBV2
j_call: TRBJ1-1
cdr3_aa: CASGRDRDFEAFF
cdr3_nt: TGTGCCAGCGGCCGGGACAGAGACTTTGAAGCTTTCTTT

clone_size: -
d_call: -
v_call: TRBV3-1/TRBV3-2
j_call: TRBJ1-4
cdr3_aa: CASSFRQFNEKLFF
cdr3_nt: TGTGCCAGCAGCTTTCGACAGTTTAATGAAAAACTGTTTTTT

clone_size: -
d_call: TRBD1
v_call: TRBV18
j_call: TRBJ1-2
cdr3_aa: CASSPGTGYTNYGYTF
cdr3_nt: TGTGCCAGCTCACCAGGGACAGGATATACTAACTATGGCTACACCTTC